This T cell receptor beta chain was sequenced during a study of T-cell reconstitution after alpha-beta-depleted transplantation in children. Study conclusions and caveats: In some patients, recipient T cells and intrathymic progenitors surviving conditioning explained high day-60 diversity. One year post-transplant, T-cell counts and diversity were largely derived from T cells produced anew.

Unique molecular identifiers tagged the TCRbeta library. TCRdb re-analysed the PCR reads in MiXCR, keeping a single row per CDR3 protein. The sample holds 3,000 to 4,000 distinct CDR3 sequences, about an eighth seen once. CDR1 SGHAT and CDR2 FQNNGV come from the germline V gene. Trimming stripped 5 bases from V and 1 base from J, with 14 bases between. The CDR3 length is 15 residues. This clonotype was counted many times. The antigen is undetermined. The gene calls are TRBV11-2 and TRBJ1-1; D may be TRBD1 (6 bases). Sequences were derived from PBMCs, mostly from graft donor cells, sampled 360 days after TCRalphabeta/CD19-depleted stem cell transplant. The clonotype comes from a patient under 10 years old who had a stem cell transplant for inherited bone marrow failure, so the T cells may come from the graft donor. CDR3 in amino acids: CASSPRLGGNTEAFF. CDR3 DNA: TGTGCCAGCAGCCCTCGTTTAGGGGGGAACACTGAAGCTTTCTTT.